This T cell receptor beta chain is from a study of OX40 agonist ivuxolimab in advanced cancers. Across the whole study: Patients were infused with ivuxolimab every 2 weeks at 0.01 to 10 mg/kg. Dose-escalation subjects each had hepatocellular carcinoma, melanoma, renal cell or head and neck cancer.

Libraries were prepared by immunoSEQ multiplex PCR; TCRdb keeps only in-frame clonotypes and omits some of them. The sample shows some 100,000 clones, about nine tenths of them seen only once. Turning to this clone: The antigen remains undetermined.

Study-wide results and limits: The authors also found low normalized T-cell clonal expansion in some nonresponders. Which antigen the expanded peripheral T cells recognized is unknown.

The CDR3 is 15 amino acids. Germline V lookup: CDR1 SGDLS, CDR2 YYNGEE. V lost 0 bases to trimming and J lost 2 bases; unmatched junction nucleotides: 5. Sequenced material: CD4+ or CD8+ T cells sorted from blood, taken in a trial of the OX40 agonist ivuxolimab. This sequence joins TRBV9 and TRBJ2-7; 7 nucleotides match TRBD2. The receptor was derived from an adult with an advanced solid tumor such as melanoma, head and neck, liver or kidney cancer. CDR3 sequence: CASSVGEGYTYEQYF. CDR3 coding DNA: TGTGCCAGCAGCGTAGGGGAGGGATATACCTACGAGCAGTACTTC.